The 14 T cell receptor beta chains in this list originate from one sample, sequenced in a study of shared clonotypes between healthy human individuals. Clones were sequenced by immunoSEQ multiplex PCR, and TCRdb holds only the in-frame ones, with some missing. Here the sample spans about 110,000 clones, around 68% being singletons. The sample taken for sequencing was memory CD8+ T cells sorted from blood. Subset: CD45RO+ cells pooled with CCR7-negative TemRA cells. The receptors shown here come from a woman under 40 in good health.

The chain combines TRBV6-1 with TRBJ2-7; either TRBD1 or TRBD2 may fit D (5 bases each). The CDR3 contains 14 residues. Trimming pared 4 bases from V and 2 bases from J, leaving 12 bases between. Germline V gives CDR1 MNHNS, CDR2 SASEGT. The CDR3, as DNA: TGTGCCAGCAGTGGAGGGACCGATGCCTACGAGCAGTACTTC. Its protein product is CASSGGTDAYEQYF.

The chain recombines TRBV10-3 with TRBJ1-2, with 9 nucleotides matching TRBD1. This CDR3 has 15 residues. Germline V gene lookup returns CDR1 ENHRY and CDR2 SYGVKD. The V segment lost 3 bases and the J segment 6 bases; nucleotides outside the gene matches: 8. The CDR3 sequence is CAISDSGQGGHGYTF. DNA for the CDR3: TGTGCCATCAGTGATTCGGGACAGGGCGGACATGGCTACACCTTC.

The chain employs TRBV10-3 and TRBJ1-4, with a weak D call TRBD1 (6 bases). V shed 1 base and J shed 6 bases, with 12 bases lying between them. Germline V gene data show CDR1 as ENHRY and CDR2 as SYGVKD. CDR3 length: 15 amino acids. The CDR3 sequence is CAISEFGQPDEKLFF. CDR3 coding DNA: TGTGCCATCAGTGAGTTCGGACAGCCGGATGAAAAACTGTTTTTT.

This clone was observed once. CDR3 protein: CASSLVGARNQPQHF. The CDR3 DNA reads as TGTGCCAGCAGTTTAGTCGGTGCGAGGAATCAGCCCCAGCATTTT. The rearrangement uses TRBV28 and TRBJ1-5; D unresolved. The CDR3 consists of 15 residues. V was pared by 2 bases and J by 4 bases, with 12 bases between. In germline, CDR1 is MDHEN, CDR2 SYDVKM. Supplemented by reference TRBV28 and TRBJ1-5, the full variable domain reads DVKVTQSSRYLVKRTGEKVFLECVQDMDHENMFWYRQDPGLGLRLIYFSYDVKMKEKGDIPEGYSVSREKKERFSLILESASTNQTSMYLCASSLVGARNQPQHFGDGTRLSIL.

On this clone itself: A far more abundant clone sits one base away, making this likely a read error. The chain has TRBV29-1 and TRBJ1-4, with 7 bases matching TRBD1. The CDR3 extends over 15 amino acids. The germline V gene has CDR1 SQVTM and CDR2 ANQGSEA. The J segment lost 9 bases and the V segment lost 1 base, leaving 11 bases of the junction unmatched. The DNA for the CDR3 is TGCAGCGTTGAAGGCGGGGGGACAGATTGGAAAAAACTGTTTTTT. This translates into CSVEGGGTDWKKLFF.

This clone came up a few times. The same CDR3 can be traced to other DNA sequences in this sample. The chain recombines TRBV9 with TRBJ2-3; no clear D. The CDR3 length is 14 residues. The germline V gene encodes CDR1 SGDLS and CDR2 YYNGEE. V dropped 0 bases and J dropped 6 bases, with 11 bases sitting between them. In nucleotides, the CDR3 is TGTGCCAGCAGCGTAGGCGGTAGCTCCGATACGCAGTATTTT. Protein sequence: CASSVGGSSDTQYF.

CDR3 sequence reads: CASSRDSTREKLFF. The DNA of the CDR3 is TGTGCCAGCAGTCGGGACTCCACACGAGAAAAACTGTTTTTT. This rearrangement joins TRBV6-5 to TRBJ1-4, with D maybe TRBD1 (5 bases). Germline loops: CDR1 MNHEY, CDR2 SVGAGI. There are 14 residues in the CDR3. Deletions cut 5 bases from V and 8 bases from J, with 15 bases between.

As regards this clone: An end of the junction differs from the germline gene, which may be a read error. The genes are TRBV19 and TRBJ1-1; 7 nucleotides line up with TRBD1. The CDR3 covers 14 residues. Germline V lookup: CDR1 LNHDA, CDR2 SQIVND (reference sequence). The CDR3 loop is CASSIGRGNAEAFF. In nucleotides, the CDR3 is TGTGCCAGTAGTATCGGCAGGGGGAACGCTGAAGCTTTCTTT.

This chain links TRBV6-1 with TRBJ2-3; possible D gene TRBD1, 6 bases. CDR3 length: 12 residues. The ends were cut back, 11 bases at V and 2 bases at J, with 11 bases in the middle. Germline V CDR1 and CDR2: MNHNS, SASEGT. CDR3 DNA: TGTGCCGGACAGTTAGACACAGATACGCAGTATTTT. Its translation is CAGQLDTDTQYF.

This sequence joins TRBV15 and TRBJ2-1, with TRBD2 matching 11 bases. CDR3 size: 16 residues. Germline V gene data show CDR1 as LNHNV and CDR2 as YYDKDF (reference sequence). The trim removed 4 bases at V and 7 bases at J, leaving 9 bases unmatched. The CDR3 nucleotides are TGTGCCACCAGCATTCTCAAAGGACTAGCGGGTAATGAGCAGTTCTTC. Its protein product is CATSILKGLAGNEQFF.

This chain uses TRBV4-1 with TRBJ1-4; maybe TRBD1 (6 bases). Germline-derived CDR1 and CDR2 are MGHRA and YSYEKL. The CDR3 is 19 residues long. The V end was cut by 0 bases, the J end by 0 bases, with 17 bases between. In DNA, the CDR3 is TGCGCCAGCAGCCAAGAGGACAGCTACCCATATGCAACTAATGAAAAACTGTTTTTT. Its protein is CASSQEDSYPYATNEKLFF.

This chain connects TRBV11-2 to TRBJ2-5; D ambiguous. The last part of the DNA fits TRBJ2-7 better; the J call may be wrong. The CDR3 covers 14 residues. CDR1 and CDR2 from the germline V gene are SGHAT and FQNNGV. The CDR3 reads CASTIGGPTYEQYF. The CDR3 nucleotides are TGTGCCAGCACTATCGGCGGACCCACCTACGAGCAGTACTTC.

The rearrangement uses TRBV6-7 and TRBJ1-5, with TRBD1 as a possible D gene (6 bases). TRBV6-7 is an open reading frame whose function is uncertain. V lost 6 bases, J lost 4 bases, and 22 bases lay in between. The CDR3 loop spans 17 amino acids. The DNA of the CDR3 is TGTGCCAGCAGCCCCGGGGCCGGGGGCGAGGTGAATCAGCCCCAGCATTTT. Its protein product is CASSPGAGGEVNQPQHF.

Note on this clone: Its ends do not fully match the called genes, so a read error is possible. This chain connects TRBV7-9 to TRBJ2-4; D gene ambiguous. The CDR3 loop spans 12 amino acids. CDR1 and CDR2 (germline): SEHNR, FQNEAQ (reference sequence). CDR3 residues: CASSLGPAAENF. DNA of the CDR3: TGTGCCAGCAGCTTGGGTCCGGCGGCGGAGAACTTC.